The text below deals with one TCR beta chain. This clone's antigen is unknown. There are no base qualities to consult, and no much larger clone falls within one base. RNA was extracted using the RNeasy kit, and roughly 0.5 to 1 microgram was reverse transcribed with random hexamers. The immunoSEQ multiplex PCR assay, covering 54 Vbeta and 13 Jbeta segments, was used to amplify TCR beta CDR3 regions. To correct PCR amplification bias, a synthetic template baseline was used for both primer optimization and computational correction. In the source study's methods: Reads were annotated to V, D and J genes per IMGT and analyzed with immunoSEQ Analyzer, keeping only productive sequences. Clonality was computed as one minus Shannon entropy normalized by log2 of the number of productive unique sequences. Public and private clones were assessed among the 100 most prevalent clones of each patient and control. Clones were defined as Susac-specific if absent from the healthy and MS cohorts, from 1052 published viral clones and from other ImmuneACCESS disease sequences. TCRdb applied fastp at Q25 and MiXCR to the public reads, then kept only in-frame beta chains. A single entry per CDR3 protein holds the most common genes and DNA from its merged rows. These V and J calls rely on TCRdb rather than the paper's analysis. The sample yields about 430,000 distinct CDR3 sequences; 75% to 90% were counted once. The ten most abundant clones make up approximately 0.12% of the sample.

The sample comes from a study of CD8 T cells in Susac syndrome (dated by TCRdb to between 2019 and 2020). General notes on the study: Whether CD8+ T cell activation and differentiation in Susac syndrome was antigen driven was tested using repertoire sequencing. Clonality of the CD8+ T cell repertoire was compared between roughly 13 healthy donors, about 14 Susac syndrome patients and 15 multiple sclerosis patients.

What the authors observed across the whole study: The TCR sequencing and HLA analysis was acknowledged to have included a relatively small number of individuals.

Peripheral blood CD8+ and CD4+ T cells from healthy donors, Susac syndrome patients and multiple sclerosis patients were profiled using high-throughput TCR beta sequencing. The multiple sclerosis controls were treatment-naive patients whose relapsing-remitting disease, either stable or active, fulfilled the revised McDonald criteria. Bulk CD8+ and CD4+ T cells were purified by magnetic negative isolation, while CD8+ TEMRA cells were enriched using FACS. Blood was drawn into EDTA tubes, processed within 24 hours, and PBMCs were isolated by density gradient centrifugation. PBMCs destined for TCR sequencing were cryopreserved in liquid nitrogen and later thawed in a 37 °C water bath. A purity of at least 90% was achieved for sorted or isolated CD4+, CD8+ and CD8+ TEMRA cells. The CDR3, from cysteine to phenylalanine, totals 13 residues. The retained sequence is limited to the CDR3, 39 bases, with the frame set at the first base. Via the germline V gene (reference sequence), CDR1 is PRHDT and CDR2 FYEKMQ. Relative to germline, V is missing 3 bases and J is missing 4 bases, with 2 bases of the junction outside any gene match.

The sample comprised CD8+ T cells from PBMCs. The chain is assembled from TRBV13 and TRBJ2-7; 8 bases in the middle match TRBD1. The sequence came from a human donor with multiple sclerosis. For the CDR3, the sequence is CASSFRTGYEQYF. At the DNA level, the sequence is TGTGCCAGCAGCTTCAGGACAGGGTACGAGCAGTACTTC.